The sequence of this T cell receptor beta chain was determined in a study of identical twins. Via MiXCR, TCRdb re-called the 5' RACE reads, giving one row per CDR3 protein. The sample lists some 500,000 distinct CDR3 sequences; 13% to 15% were seen once. This clonotype was seen only a few times. The CDR3 covers 14 residues. The germline CDR1 and CDR2 sequences are MDHEN and SYDVKM. The data were also submitted as part of a second study, on yellow fever vaccine responses in identical twins.

Sequencing input: CD4+ T cells sorted from blood. The V gene is TRBV28, the J gene TRBJ2-7, with 11 bases fitting TRBD1. This TCR came from a woman younger than 35 in good health. The CDR3 nucleotides read TGTGCCAGCGCCAACTCCTTCGGGACAGGGGGTTTGTTGGTC. Translating it yields CASANSFGTGGLLV.